A single sample gave rise to the 32 T cell receptor beta chains below, sequenced in a study of vaccination effects on CD4 cells after COVID-19 (dated by TCRdb to the early 2020s). The library relied on the immunoSEQ multiplex PCR assay. Entries here come from immuneACCESS through TCRdb and include only in-frame sequences with V and J called. Some clones fail to appear in such tables; in the studies checked, an unresolved V gene covers under half of the shortfall, and the cause of the remainder is unknown. The sample table holds over 10,000 clones, of which roughly 73% were seen once. Of the sample, roughly 31% falls within the top ten clones. The ViraFEST assay stimulated PBMC with viral peptide pools and then used TCR sequencing to identify antigen-specific CD4+ T cell clonotypes by expansion. After more than 9 days of culture, CD4+ T cells were isolated with the EasySep CD4+ T cell isolation kit. Convalescent patients had PCR-confirmed SARS-CoV-2 infection between March and December 2020, before Alpha, Beta and Delta variants emerged in the United States. Two doses of either the BNT162b2 or the mRNA-1273 mRNA SARS-CoV-2 vaccine were administered to participants.

Their antigens remain unidentified. Sequencing was performed on CD4+ T cells from PBMCs cultured with HCoV-NL63 spike peptides, taken after COVID-19 vaccination. The sample's cell subset or site label, decoded: HCoV-NL63 spike overlapping peptide pool stimulation. All receptors derive from a human donor who had a prior SARS-CoV-2 infection.

The CDR3 coding sequence is TGTGCCAGCAGCCATAGTAACAGGGGCCCCTACGAGCAGTACTTC. It translates to CASSHSNRGPYEQYF. V and J are TRBV4-2 and TRBJ2-7; 7 bases are a match to TRBD1. The CDR3 has 15 residues. Germline loops: CDR1 LGHNA, CDR2 YNFKEQ. V lost 3 bases and J lost 2; bases outside the gene matches: 7.

The genes are TRBV7-9 and TRBJ2-5; 8 positions match TRBD1. This CDR3 is built from 15 residues. Germline V gene data show CDR1 as SEHNR and CDR2 as FQNEAQ (reference sequence). V dropped 5 bases and J dropped 5; count of bases not matched to a gene: 10. In DNA, the CDR3 is TGTGCCAGCAGCGAACAACAGGGGGTGGGGGAGACCCAGTACTTC. As protein: CASSEQQGVGETQYF.

J is TRBJ2-3 and V is TRBV5-4; 10 nucleotides agree with TRBD1. J lost 5 bases, V lost 0 bases, and 9 bases had no gene match. The CDR3 covers 17 residues. The germline gives CDR1 SGHNT, CDR2 YYREEE (reference sequence). In nucleotides, the CDR3 is TGTGCCAGCAGCTTGGGACAGGGGGCTGGTTTGGGAGATACGCAGTATTTT. Protein product: CASSLGQGAGLGDTQYF. The full variable domain, completed using reference TRBV5-4 and TRBJ2-3, is ETGVTQSPTHLIKTRGQQVTLRCSSQSGHNTVSWYQQALGQGPQFIFQYYREEENGRGNFPPRFSGLQFPNYSSELNVNALELDDSALYLCASSLGQGAGLGDTQYFGPGTRLTVL.

The chain links TRBV7-8 to TRBJ1-1; D is possibly TRBD1 (6 bases). This CDR3 is 16 amino acids long. Germline V lookup: CDR1 SGHVS, CDR2 FQNEAQ. Between the trimmed V and J ends, which lost 7 bases and 0 bases, there was a span of 18 bases. The CDR3: CASTRNRVGMNTEAFF. Here the CDR3 DNA reads TGTGCCAGCACCAGAAACAGGGTTGGGATGAACACTGAAGCTTTCTTT.

The chain joins TRBV9 to TRBJ2-1; no clear D gene. Germline V lookup: CDR1 SGDLS, CDR2 YYNGEE. The V end lost 0 bases, the J end lost 8 bases, and 18 bases lay between the germline ends. The CDR3 runs 16 residues. The CDR3: CASSVGPGFSVDEQFF. CDR3 DNA: TGTGCCAGCAGCGTAGGCCCCGGATTCTCGGTGGATGAGCAGTTCTTC.

The V and J genes are TRBV5-1 and TRBJ2-3; possible D gene TRBD1, 5 bases. Trimming left V 3 bases short and J 5 bases short, with 22 bases between. In germline, CDR1 is SGHRS, CDR2 YFSETQ. This CDR3 comprises 17 residues. This chain's CDR3 is CASSSGHPSFLGDTQYF. CDR3 nucleotide sequence: TGCGCCAGCAGCTCCGGACACCCTAGTTTCCTCGGAGATACGCAGTATTTT. The variable domain in full, with the rest retrieved from reference TRBV5-1 and TRBJ2-3, is KAGVTQTPRYLIKTRGQQVTLSCSPISGHRSVSWYQQTPGQGLQFLFEYFSETQRNKGNFPGRFSGRQFSNSRSEMNVSTLELGDSALYLCASSSGHPSFLGDTQYFGPGTRLTVL.

This clone has just a few counts. J is TRBJ1-6 and V is TRBV5-6; D is unclear. This CDR3 spans 13 amino acids. Per germline, CDR1 SGHDT and CDR2 YYEEEE. V was shortened by 1 base and J by 8 bases, with 7 bases between the two germline ends. The CDR3: CASSLRLDSPLHF. DNA of the CDR3: TGTGCCAGCAGCTTGAGACTAGATTCACCCCTCCACTTT.

The CDR3 reads CASSGPGNTIYF. In DNA form, the CDR3 reads TGTGCCAGTTCAGGGCCTGGAAACACCATATATTTT. The J gene is TRBJ1-3, the V gene TRBV27; a possible D gene is TRBD1 (5 bases). The CDR3 contains 12 residues. Germline-derived CDR1 and CDR2 are MNHEY and SMNVEV (reference sequence). V lost 9 bases to trimming and J lost 2 bases, with 8 bases between them.

This clone is large (0.1 to 1%) by share. V usage is TRBV11-3 and J usage is TRBJ1-6, with D hard to call. The V end was cut by 3 bases, the J end by 8 bases, with 11 bases between. Germline V lookup: CDR1 SGHNT, CDR2 YENEEA. The CDR3 is 14 residues long. CDR3 amino acids: CASSFADEYSPLHF. CDR3 in DNA: TGTGCCAGCAGCTTTGCAGACGAGTATTCACCCCTCCACTTT. Together with reference TRBV11-3 and TRBJ1-6, the CDR3 gives the full variable domain: EAGVVQSPRYKIIEKKQPVAFWCNPISGHNTLYWYLQNLGQGPELLIRYENEEAVDDSQLPKDRFSAERLKGVDSTLKIQPAELGDSAVYLCASSFADEYSPLHFGNGTRLTVT.

The J gene is TRBJ2-5, the V gene TRBV7-6; D uncertain. The V and J ends lost 3 bases and 3 bases respectively, with 17 bases between them. The CDR3 has 16 residues. The V gene's germline CDR1 is SGHVS and CDR2 FNYEAQ. The CDR3 bases are TGTGCCAGCAGCTTCCACCTGCCGTCGCCAGAAGAGACCCAGTACTTC. Protein: CASSFHLPSPEETQYF.

The chain carries TRBV27 and TRBJ1-6; D might be TRBD1 (5 bases). The CDR3 has 15 amino acids. CDR1 and CDR2 from the germline V gene are MNHEY and SMNVEV (reference sequence). Trimming took off 3 bases at V and 6 bases at J, with 12 bases between the two ends. The CDR3: CASSFMVQGNSPLHF. DNA of the CDR3: TGTGCCAGCAGTTTTATGGTCCAGGGTAATTCACCCCTCCACTTT.

The chain carries TRBV9 and TRBJ2-3, with TRBD2 matching 8 bases. After removal of 2 bases from V and 1 base from J, the junction contained 3 bases not matched to a gene. The germline V gene has CDR1 SGDLS and CDR2 YYNGEE. CDR3 length: 15 amino acids. The DNA for the CDR3 is TGTGCCAGCAGCGTCGTTAGCGGGGGCACAGATACGCAGTATTTT. Translating it yields CASSVVSGGTDTQYF.

The chain's CDR3 is CASSLGTSGGEDTQYF. The CDR3 region has the DNA TGCGCCAGCAGCTTGGGGACTAGCGGGGGAGAGGATACGCAGTATTTT. The rearrangement links TRBV5-1 to TRBJ2-3, with 13 nucleotides matching TRBD2. The CDR3 contains 16 residues. V gave up 0 bases and J gave up 6 bases; unmatched junction bases: 4. Per germline, CDR1 SGHRS and CDR2 YFSETQ.

This chain joins TRBV5-5 and TRBJ2-1, with 10 bases matching TRBD2. Germline V gene data show CDR1 as SGHKS and CDR2 as YYEKEE (reference sequence). V lost 0 bases and J lost 4; bases outside the gene matches: 4. The CDR3 has 16 amino acids. The CDR3 sequence: CASSLGLAGEYNEQFF. The CDR3 DNA follows: TGTGCCAGCAGCTTGGGCCTAGCGGGGGAGTACAATGAGCAGTTCTTC.

The chain uses TRBV11-3 and TRBJ2-1; 11 positions match TRBD2. Germline V gene sequence: CDR1 SGHNT, CDR2 YENEEA. Trimming took 5 bases from V and 0 from J; bases not matched to a gene: 9. The CDR3 runs to 18 residues. Here the CDR3 DNA reads TGTGCCAGCAGCCCGACGACTAGCGGGGATGGCTCCTACAATGAGCAGTTCTTC. Amino acids: CASSPTTSGDGSYNEQFF.

The chain has TRBV3-1 (or the pseudogene TRBV3-2) and TRBJ2-1; D remains unclear. The CDR3 is made up of 12 amino acids. Germline assignment: CDR1 LGHDT and CDR2 YNNKEL (reference sequence). The germline V and J ends were trimmed by 5 bases and 12 bases, with 14 bases remaining between them. The CDR3 DNA reads TGTGCCAGCAGCTTCAATCCGGGTGGGCAGTTCTTC. Encoded protein: CASSFNPGGQFF.

This clone was recorded only once. J is TRBJ2-2 and V is TRBV5-6; maybe TRBD1 (5 bases). CDR3 size: 15 residues. V was trimmed by 0 bases and J by 2 bases, leaving 8 bases between them. Germline lookup yields CDR1 SGHDT and CDR2 YYEEEE. The DNA for the CDR3 is TGTGCCAGCAGCTTGGTGACAGCCAACACCGGGGAGCTGTTTTTT. Residues: CASSLVTANTGELFF. The full variable domain, completed using reference TRBV5-6 and TRBJ2-2, is DAGVTQSPTHLIKTRGQQVTLRCSPKSGHDTVSWYQQALGQGPQFIFQYYEEEERQRGNFPDRFSGHQFPNYSSELNVNALLLGDSALYLCASSLVTANTGELFFGEGSRLTVL.

V and J are TRBV5-4 and TRBJ2-3, with 11 bases lining up with TRBD2. Germline V gives CDR1 SGHNT, CDR2 YYREEE (reference sequence). This CDR3 is 16 amino acids long. With V trimmed by 0 bases and J by 6 bases, 6 bases remained unmatched. The CDR3 region has the DNA TGTGCCAGCAGCTTGGGGGCTAGCGGGAGGATGGATACGCAGTATTTT. Residues: CASSLGASGRMDTQYF.

The rearrangement joins TRBV5-5 to TRBJ2-3; 9 bases are shared with TRBD1. This CDR3 has 14 residues. The J segment lost 14 bases and the V segment lost 0 bases, leaving 10 bases of the junction unmatched. From germline, CDR1 is SGHKS and CDR2 YYEKEE (reference sequence). The CDR3 nucleotides read TGTGCCAGCAGCTTGGCCCGGACAGGGGAGCCTCCGTATTTT. Translation: CASSLARTGEPPYF. The entire variable domain, with the rest obtained from reference TRBV5-5 and TRBJ2-3, is as follows: DAGVTQSPTHLIKTRGQQVTLRCSPISGHKSVSWYQQVLGQGPQFIFQYYEKEERGRGNFPDRFSARQFPNYSSELNVNALLLGDSALYLCASSLARTGEPPYFGPGTRLTVL.

The chain carries TRBV19 and TRBJ2-2, with a tentative D call TRBD1 (6 bases). The CDR3 length is 14 residues. V lost 9 bases and J lost 2, with 13 bases in between. From germline, CDR1 is LNHDA and CDR2 SQIVND (reference sequence). The CDR3 sequence is CASRRDTNTGELFF. CDR3 nucleotides: TGTGCCAGCCGACGGGACACTAACACCGGGGAGCTGTTTTTT.

The chain carries TRBV11-3 and TRBJ2-1, with 8 bases aligning to TRBD2. V trimming: 3 bases; J trimming: 4 bases; junction bases outside the gene matches: 5. This CDR3 is 15 amino acids long. CDR1 and CDR2 from the germline V gene are SGHNT and YENEEA. CDR3 nucleotide sequence: TGTGCCAGCAGCTTGAGCGGGAGACCATACAATGAGCAGTTCTTC. Protein sequence: CASSLSGRPYNEQFF.

The rearrangement links TRBV4-1 to TRBJ2-5; D not resolved. Trimming cost V 0 bases and J 5 bases, with 13 bases left between them. The length of the CDR3 is 15 residues. Per germline, CDR1 MGHRA and CDR2 YSYEKL. The CDR3 loop is CASSQEGTPSETQYF. The CDR3 DNA follows: TGCGCCAGCAGCCAAGAGGGCACTCCCTCGGAGACCCAGTACTTC.

CDR3: CATSRRQGGEETQYF. The CDR3 DNA follows: TGTGCCACCAGCAGGAGGCAGGGGGGTGAAGAGACCCAGTACTTC. The rearrangement links TRBV15 to TRBJ2-5; weak D call: TRBD1 (7 bases). The germline V gene encodes CDR1 LNHNV and CDR2 YYDKDF (reference sequence). Trimming stripped 3 bases from V and 3 bases from J, with 14 bases between. The CDR3 sequence is 15 residues long.

This clone appeared a single time. The gene calls are TRBV3-1 (or the pseudogene TRBV3-2) and TRBJ1-2; D uncertain. CDR3 length: 12 residues. V was trimmed by 2 bases and J by 13 bases, leaving 14 bases between them. Germline CDR1 LGHDT, CDR2 YNNKEL (reference sequence). CDR3 bases: TGTGCCAGCAGCCAACGCGGAATTAGTATCACCTTC. It yields the protein CASSQRGISITF.

This clone was counted a single time. This chain joins TRBV4-3 and TRBJ1-6, with 10 nucleotides matching TRBD1. The trim removed 5 bases at V and 10 bases at J, leaving 11 bases unmatched. The CDR3 sequence is 16 residues long. Germline lookup yields CDR1 LGHNA and CDR2 YSLEER. The CDR3: CASSARQGAVKSPLHF. CDR3 in DNA: TGCGCCAGCAGCGCCCGACAGGGGGCGGTAAAATCACCCCTCCACTTT.

V is TRBV5-6 and J is TRBJ2-2; D is perhaps TRBD1 (5 bases). Trimming removed 4 bases at V and 1 base at J, with 14 bases between. The CDR3 extends over 16 amino acids. Germline V gene lookup returns CDR1 SGHDT and CDR2 YYEEEE. The CDR3 nucleotides read TGTGCCAGCAGCATCCAGACAGCGCTGAACACCGGGGAGCTGTTTTTT. This translates into CASSIQTALNTGELFF.

This chain connects TRBV5-4 to TRBJ2-3; 12 bases are shared with TRBD2. Germline V gene sequence: CDR1 SGHNT, CDR2 YYREEE (reference sequence). V trimming: 3 bases; J trimming: 9 bases; junction bases outside the gene matches: 5. The CDR3 spans 14 residues. The CDR3: CASSSASGGATQYF. In DNA form, the CDR3 reads TGTGCCAGCAGCTCCGCTAGCGGGGGGGCAACGCAGTATTTT.

This clone is a singleton in its sample. This chain links TRBV11-3 with TRBJ2-7, with TRBD1 matching over 7 bases. This CDR3 region has 17 residues. Trimming took 3 bases from V and 7 from J; bases not matched to a gene: 18. Germline-derived CDR1 and CDR2 are SGHNT and YENEEA. The CDR3 spells CASSFVRDSSRLGEQYF. CDR3 DNA: TGTGCCAGCAGCTTCGTCAGGGACAGCTCCCGGCTGGGGGAGCAGTACTTC. Supplemented by reference TRBV11-3 and TRBJ2-7, the full variable domain reads EAGVVQSPRYKIIEKKQPVAFWCNPISGHNTLYWYLQNLGQGPELLIRYENEEAVDDSQLPKDRFSAERLKGVDSTLKIQPAELGDSAVYLCASSFVRDSSRLGEQYFGPGTRLTVT.

The rearrangement joins TRBV5-4 to TRBJ2-1, with D perhaps assigned TRBD1 or TRBD2 (6 bases each). Germline V gene data show CDR1 as SGHNT and CDR2 as YYREEE (reference sequence). This CDR3 has 15 residues. The germline V and J ends were trimmed by 2 bases and 2 bases, with 11 bases remaining between them. CDR3 amino acids: CASSLRGGTYNEQFF. CDR3 DNA sequence: TGTGCCAGCAGCTTAAGAGGGGGGACCTACAATGAGCAGTTCTTC.

This clone appeared a single time. This chain links TRBV5-1 with TRBJ2-6; 7 nucleotides line up with TRBD1. This CDR3 is built from 17 residues. Germline V lookup: CDR1 SGHRS, CDR2 YFSETQ. V lost 0 bases and J lost 2; bases outside the gene matches: 5. The CDR3 DNA sequence: TGCGCCAGCAGCTTGGTGGGCAGGGGGACTGGGGCCAACGTCCTGACTTTC. The encoded protein is CASSLVGRGTGANVLTF.

This chain links TRBV5-8 with TRBJ1-3, with a possible D match to TRBD1 (6 bases). The V gene's germline CDR1 is SGHTS and CDR2 YDEGEE. This CDR3 comprises 13 residues. The ends were cut back, 4 bases at V and 4 bases at J, with 9 bases in the middle. The CDR3 sequence: CASSRTEGNTIYF. The CDR3 DNA is TGTGCCAGCAGCCGGACAGAGGGAAACACCATATATTTT.

This chain links TRBV7-9 with TRBJ1-2; D perhaps matches TRBD1 (6 bases). V lost 4 bases and J 8 bases, leaving 20 bases between the germline ends. The CDR3 runs to 15 residues. The germline V gene has CDR1 SEHNR and CDR2 FQNEAQ (reference sequence). CDR3 region: CASSSSEGGVRGYTF. Here the CDR3 DNA reads TGTGCCAGCAGCTCCTCCGAGGGGGGCGTCCGGGGCTACACCTTC.